The rows below give T cell receptor beta chains drawn from one sample of a study of patients and donors after allogeneic stem cell transplantation. TCRdb redid the calling of the RT-PCR reads with MiXCR, one entry per CDR3 protein. The sample includes about 410,000 distinct CDR3 sequences, around 16% seen only once; the top ten take less than 9.5%. Sequenced material: blood, either unsorted or a sorted T cell fraction (not recorded which). All receptors derive from a human donor who was either an allogeneic HSCT recipient or a stem cell or donor lymphocyte infusion donor (not recorded which). It is not recorded whose cells these are; they may come from a transplant donor. CDR3s include the opening cysteine and the closing phenylalanine or tryptophan. The D gene is left open where the match is weak. Not all rows give a size; the values are once, few, many and, for expanded clones, a class.

>TRBJ2-3|TRBD2|NA|TRBV7-9
CASSFGLADTDTQYF
TGTGCCAGCAGCTTTGGACTAGCGGACACAGATACGCAGTATTTT
>TRBJ2-7|NA|NA|TRBV27
CASSLPGNYEQYF
TGTGCCAGCAGTTTGCCAGGGAACTACGAGCAGTACTTC
>TRBJ2-7|NA|many|TRBV12-3/TRBV12-4
CASSFSRSGEQYF
TGTGCCAGCAGTTTCTCTAGGTCTGGGGAGCAGTACTTC
>TRBJ1-2|NA|few|TRBV6-2/TRBV6-3
CASSTWEGSYGYTF
TGTGCCAGCAGCACCTGGGAGGGGAGCTATGGCTACACCTTC
>TRBJ2-3|NA|many|TRBV7-2
CASSLERALFTDTQYF
TGTGCCAGCAGCTTAGAAAGGGCCCTTTTCACAGATACGCAGTATTTT
>TRBJ1-2|TRBD1|few|TRBV4-1
CASSQEYEGGRSPYGYTF
TGCGCCAGCAGCCAAGAGTACGAAGGGGGCCGTTCTCCCTATGGCTACACCTTC
>TRBJ2-1|TRBD2|few|TRBV9
CASSPTSGGDGEQFF
TGTGCCAGCAGCCCGACTAGCGGGGGGGATGGTGAGCAGTTCTTC
>TRBJ2-7|TRBD1|NA|TRBV18
CASSPNRQGLGNEQYF
TGTGCCAGCTCACCGAATCGACAGGGTTTGGGCAACGAGCAGTACTTC
>TRBJ1-6|NA|few|TRBV6-1
CASSELGLHF
TGTGCCAGCAGTGAACTGGGCCTCCACTTT
>TRBJ2-1|NA|NA|TRBV20-1
CSAPRLELYNEQFF
TGCAGTGCCCCTCGACTCGAACTGTACAATGAGCAGTTTTTC
>TRBJ1-1|NA|many|TRBV12-3/TRBV12-4
CASSLADRNTEAFF
TGTGCCAGCAGTTTAGCCGACAGGAACACTGAAGCTTTCTTT
>TRBJ2-7|TRBD2|few|TRBV18
CASSPGTSGSDEQYF
TGTGCCAGCTCACCCGGGACTAGCGGGAGCGACGAGCAGTACTTC
>TRBJ2-3|NA|NA|TRBV9
CASSMGRTTDTQYF
TGTGCCAGCAGCATGGGACGGACCACAGATACGCAGTATTTT
>TRBJ1-2|NA|few|TRBV2
CASSADYGYTF
TGTGCCAGCAGCGCGGACTATGGCTACACCTTC
>TRBJ2-1|TRBD2|many|TRBV19
CASSIGLAGGNNEQFF
TGTGCCAGTAGTATAGGACTAGCGGGAGGAAACAATGAGCAGTTCTTC
>TRBJ1-2|NA|NA|TRBV29-1
CSVELDRGSYTF
TGCAGCGTTGAATTGGACCGCGGGAGCTACACCTTC
>TRBJ2-2|NA|many|TRBV6-2/TRBV6-3
CASSSPGEAGELFF
TGTGCCAGCAGTTCCCCTGGGGAGGCCGGGGAGCTGTTTTTT
>TRBJ2-7|NA|few|TRBV7-2
CASSLDRVGIHEQYF
TGTGCCAGCAGCTTAGACAGGGTGGGGATACACGAGCAGTACTTC
>TRBJ1-1|NA|few|TRBV4-3
CASSQESPLRVGNTEAFF
TGCGCCAGCAGCCAAGAATCCCCCCTCAGGGTTGGGAACACTGAAGCTTTCTTT
>TRBJ2-3|TRBD2|NA|TRBV7-9
CASSPTSGGVTDTQYF
TGTGCCAGCAGCCCCACTAGCGGGGGGGTCACAGATACGCAGTATTTT
>TRBJ1-5|NA|NA|TRBV2
CASLLREGPGNQPQHF
TGTGCCAGCCTTCTTCGTGAGGGGCCGGGGAATCAGCCCCAGCATTTT
>TRBJ1-2|NA|few|TRBV20-1
CSAGTEGYTF
TGCAGTGCCGGGACGGAGGGCTACACCTTC
>TRBJ1-4|NA|many|TRBV20-1
CSARDGGSNEKLFF
TGCAGTGCTAGAGATGGGGGTTCTAATGAAAAACTGTTTTTT
>TRBJ2-3|NA|NA|TRBV9
CASSVEGHSTSTDTQYF
TGTGCCAGCAGCGTAGAGGGTCATTCTACTAGCACAGATACGCAGTATTTT
>TRBJ2-7|TRBD2|once|TRBV6-1
CASRSSGSPYEQYF
TGTGCCAGCAGATCTAGCGGGAGTCCCTACGAGCAGTACTTC